Following are 20 T cell receptor beta chains from one sample sequenced in a study of monozygotic twins with inflammatory bowel disease. TCRdb reprocessed the 5' RACE reads and keeps a single row for each CDR3 protein, giving no DNA. This repertoire includes about 380,000 distinct CDR3 sequences. The sample was blood. The receptors originated from a human donor with ulcerative colitis or Crohn's disease, or a healthy co-twin of an affected twin (not recorded which).

V usage is TRBV12-3 or TRBV12-4 and J usage is TRBJ2-3; TCRdb's D gene call, TRBD1, goes unchecked for lack of DNA. The CDR3 totals 16 residues. The CDR3 protein is CASSFGGKTSTDTQYF.

The genes are TRBV19 and TRBJ1-5; TCRdb lists TRBD1, though no DNA is available to test this call. This CDR3 comprises 17 residues. Looked up from germline, CDR1 is LNHDA and CDR2 is SQIVND (reference sequence). This chain's CDR3 is CASSIERAGGSNQPQHF.

The rearrangement joins TRBV9 to TRBJ2-6. Germline V gene data show CDR1 as SGDLS and CDR2 as YYNGEE. This CDR3 has 12 residues. CDR3 residues: CASSFEANVLTF.

This chain uses TRBV19 with TRBJ2-7; TCRdb's D call, TRBD2, is unchecked because there is no DNA. The length of the CDR3 is 15 residues. Per the germline V gene, CDR1 is LNHDA and CDR2 is SQIVND (reference sequence). The CDR3 protein is CASSIFLAESYEQYF.

V is TRBV7-9 and J is TRBJ2-7. The germline CDR1 and CDR2 sequences are SEHNR and FQNEAQ (reference sequence). The CDR3 contains 15 residues. The CDR3 loop reads CASSQIRFSSYEQYF.

This chain uses TRBV7-9 with TRBJ1-1; with no DNA, the TCRdb D assignment of TRBD1 cannot be verified. CDR3 size: 16 residues. Germline V lookup: CDR1 SEHNR, CDR2 FQNEAQ (reference sequence). CDR3 amino acids: CASSFLGGRENTEAFF.

The chain is built from TRBV5-1 and TRBJ2-2; TCRdb picks TRBD1, but there is no DNA to check that call. There are 14 residues in the CDR3. CDR1 and CDR2 (germline): SGHRS, YFSETQ. The CDR3 protein is CASSPGGTTGELFF.

The chain uses TRBV5-1 and TRBJ1-2. Germline V gene data show CDR1 as SGHRS and CDR2 as YFSETQ. CDR3 length: 13 residues. The CDR3 region is CASSLYREDGYTF.

V is TRBV29-1 and J is TRBJ1-2; TCRdb gives TRBD1 as the D gene, but with no DNA this cannot be confirmed. From germline, CDR1 is SQVTM and CDR2 ANQGSEA. The CDR3 extends over 12 amino acids. CDR3 loop: CSVEWGAYGYTF.

This chain uses TRBV7-3 with TRBJ2-1; TCRdb's assignment of TRBD2 cannot be checked, as there is no DNA. CDR1 is SGHTA, CDR2 FQGTGA, per germline. The CDR3 consists of 15 residues. Here the CDR3 reads CASSTHSGGINEQFF.

This rearrangement joins TRBV7-9 to TRBJ2-6; TCRdb's D call, TRBD1, is unchecked because there is no DNA. Germline assignment: CDR1 SEHNR and CDR2 FQNEAQ (reference sequence). This CDR3 is 16 amino acids long. The CDR3 loop is CASSTGPSSGANVLTF.

The J gene is TRBJ2-6, the V gene TRBV4-3; TCRdb selects TRBD2, and the lack of DNA leaves this call unchecked. In germline, CDR1 is LGHNA, CDR2 YSLEER. The CDR3 runs 17 residues. CDR3 residues: CASSQEAPVSGANVLTF.

This rearrangement joins TRBV20-1 to TRBJ1-5; TCRdb calls TRBD1, which cannot be checked without DNA. Germline V gives CDR1 DFQATT, CDR2 SNEGSKA (reference sequence). The CDR3 has 14 amino acids. CDR3 region: CSAREGQRNQPQHF.

This rearrangement joins TRBV5-1 to TRBJ2-3; TCRdb indicates TRBD2, and absent DNA this call remains unverified. Per the germline V gene, CDR1 is SGHRS and CDR2 is YFSETQ. The CDR3 length is 15 residues. The CDR3 reads CASSLERGAGDTQYF.

V and J are TRBV30 and TRBJ1-1; lacking DNA, the TRBD1 call made by TCRdb goes unchecked. The CDR3 has 11 residues. Germline-derived CDR1 and CDR2 are GTSNPN and SVGIG (reference sequence). Here the CDR3 reads CAWDPGTEAFF. Together with reference TRBV30 and TRBJ1-1, the CDR3 gives the full variable domain: SQTIHQWPATLVQPVGSPLSLECTVEGTSNPNLYWYRQAAGRGLQLLFYSVGIGQISSEVPQNLSASRPQDRQFILSSKKLLLSDSGFYLCAWDPGTEAFFGQGTRLTVV.

The chain combines TRBV7-2 with TRBJ1-2; TCRdb gives TRBD1 as the D gene, but with no DNA this cannot be confirmed. The CDR3 is made up of 16 amino acids. Germline V gene lookup returns CDR1 SGHTA and CDR2 FQGNSA. CDR3 sequence: CASSLGQGEGRDGYTF.

The rearrangement links TRBV11-2 to TRBJ2-1. The CDR3 is 14 amino acids. Germline V gene sequence: CDR1 SGHAT, CDR2 FQNNGV. The CDR3 is CASSFTPTVDEQFF.

The chain employs TRBV6-5 and TRBJ1-1; TCRdb lists TRBD1, though no DNA is available to test this call. Germline-derived CDR1 and CDR2 are MNHEY and SVGAGI. The CDR3 sequence is 15 residues long. CDR3: CASSSPGGAYTEAFF.

This CDR3 reads CASSQDILFRGGRAFF. V usage is TRBV4-1 and J usage is TRBJ1-1; TCRdb's D call of TRBD1 is untestable without DNA. In germline, CDR1 is MGHRA, CDR2 YSYEKL. This CDR3 has 16 residues.

The chain joins TRBV19 to TRBJ2-5. Germline values: CDR1 LNHDA, CDR2 SQIVND (reference sequence). The CDR3 has 13 residues. The CDR3: CASSMRYQETQYF.